These 15 T cell receptor beta chains were all obtained from the same sample, sequenced in a study of neurological immune-mediated disorders. From the 5' RACE reads, TCRdb called clonotypes with MiXCR, one entry per CDR3 protein. The table shows 50,000 to 55,000 distinct CDR3 sequences, with about 9.4% occurring only once. The specimen sequenced was PBMCs. The receptors come from a man between 70 and 80 years old with HTLV-1-associated myelopathy (HAM/TSP).

This clonotype is labeled medium-sized (0.01 to 0.1%). This chain uses TRBV7-9 with TRBJ2-1, with no clear D. CDR1 and CDR2 (germline): SEHNR, FQNEAQ (reference sequence). V was trimmed by 4 bases and J by 9 bases, leaving 7 bases between them. The CDR3 is made up of 11 amino acids. The CDR3 DNA follows: TGTGCCAGCAGCTCGGATACTGAGCAGTTCTTC. Residues: CASSSDTEQFF.

This clonotype was picked up many times. Written as DNA, the CDR3 is TGCAGTGCTAGAACCCCCGCCAGGGGAGGCTACACCTTC. It yields the protein CSARTPARGGYTF. V gene TRBV20-1 combines with J gene TRBJ1-2; D possibly corresponds to TRBD1 (6 bases). The CDR3 length is 13 residues. The germline gives CDR1 DFQATT, CDR2 SNEGSKA (reference sequence). The V and J ends lost 2 bases and 8 bases respectively, with 15 bases between them.

This clonotype was detected ten times or more. The genes are TRBV29-1 and TRBJ2-2; no clear D gene. The V end was cut by 7 bases, the J end by 0 bases, with 6 bases between. Germline CDR1 and CDR2: SQVTM and ANQGSEA. The CDR3 covers 12 residues. The CDR3 coding sequence is TGCAGCGGCGAAGCGAACACCGGGGAGCTGTTTTTT. It specifies CSGEANTGELFF.

This clonotype appeared many times. The rearrangement joins TRBV28 to TRBJ1-1; D not resolved. Deletions cut 6 bases from V and 6 bases from J, with 20 bases between. This CDR3 is 15 amino acids long. Germline loops: CDR1 MDHEN, CDR2 SYDVKM. CDR3 nucleotide sequence: TGTGCCAGCAGCCCCCCCGGGGAGAGGAAAGCTGAAGCTTTCTTT. It encodes CASSPPGERKAEAFF.

This clonotype occurred many times. This chain links TRBV7-2 with TRBJ2-1; 10 positions agree with TRBD1. Germline-derived CDR1 and CDR2 are SGHTA and FQGNSA. J gave up 3 bases and V 3 bases, and 2 bases lay outside the gene matches. The CDR3 length is 15 residues. CDR3 nucleotides: TGTGCCAGCAGCTTCCGGACAGGGGGCTACAATGAGCAGTTCTTC. Its translation is CASSFRTGGYNEQFF.

This clonotype occurred many times. V and J are TRBV6-2 or TRBV6-3 and TRBJ1-5; 7 bases map to TRBD1. V was pared by 4 bases and J by 4 bases, with 1 base of the junction left unmatched. The CDR3 consists of 13 residues. Germline loops: CDR1 MNHEY, CDR2 SVGEGT. The CDR3 nucleotides are TGTGCCAGCAGTTGGGGACAGAATCAGCCCCAGCATTTT. Its translation is CASSWGQNQPQHF.

The V call is TRBV11-2, the J call TRBJ2-3; D might be TRBD1 or TRBD2, each matching 6 bases. Germline V lookup: CDR1 SGHAT, CDR2 FQNNGV. Trimming removed 0 bases at V and 0 bases at J, with 19 bases between. The CDR3 spans 19 residues. The CDR3 coding sequence is TGTGCCAGCAGCTTAGATCTGGGGGCTGGGACTCCTAGCACAGATACGCAGTATTTT. Its translation: CASSLDLGAGTPSTDTQYF.

This clonotype was recorded many times. This chain joins TRBV24-1 and TRBJ2-5; D tentatively reads TRBD1 or TRBD2 (6 bases each). Trimming left V 4 bases short and J 11 bases short, with 16 bases between. Germline V lookup: CDR1 KGHDR, CDR2 SFDVKD. The CDR3 loop spans 13 amino acids. The CDR3 reads CATSDPRGHNQYF. CDR3 coding DNA: TGTGCCACCAGTGACCCGCGGGGACATAATCAGTACTTC.

This clonotype was detected many times. The chain links TRBV6-2 or TRBV6-3 to TRBJ2-7; D possibly uses TRBD1 or TRBD2 (5 bases each). V lost 2 bases, J lost 2 bases, and 10 bases lay in between. This CDR3 is built from 14 residues. Germline V lookup: CDR1 MNHEY, CDR2 SVGEGT. The CDR3 here is CASSYQGPPYEQYF. CDR3 DNA: TGTGCCAGCAGTTACCAGGGACCTCCCTACGAGCAGTACTTC.

This clonotype has at least ten counts. The chain employs TRBV27 and TRBJ1-2; 8 bases align to TRBD1. CDR1 and CDR2 (germline): MNHEY, SMNVEV (reference sequence). The CDR3 contains 14 residues. Losses at the gene ends were 7 bases for V and 5 bases for J; bases not matched to a gene: 9. Written as DNA, the CDR3 is TGTGCCAGCACTTTCGGACAGGGAGGGTATGGCTACACCTTC. As protein: CASTFGQGGYGYTF.

Note on this clonotype: Possible read error: a much larger clone is one base away. The chain links TRBV14 to TRBJ2-1; D is possibly TRBD2 (6 bases). Germline assignment: CDR1 SGHDN and CDR2 FVKESK. The CDR3 is 14 amino acids. V gave up 4 bases and J gave up 14 bases, with 21 bases separating them. CDR3 region: CASSLAGLTGAKFF. The CDR3 DNA follows: TGTGCCAGCAGCCTGGCAGGACTAACGGGAGCCAAGTTCTTC.

As to this clonotype: A read error may explain this, as a much larger clone is one base away. V is TRBV14 and J is TRBJ2-1; 9 bases map to TRBD2. This CDR3 has 15 amino acids. Germline V gives CDR1 SGHDN, CDR2 FVKESK. The CDR3 is CASSQGEREAHEKFF. The CDR3 region has the DNA TGTGCCAGCAGCCAAGGAGAGCGGGAGGCCCATGAGAAGTTCTTC.

This clonotype was seen ten or more times. The CDR3 DNA follows: TGCAGTGCTAGTCTAGCGGGAGTTTTGGACGAGCAGTACTTC. Protein: CSASLAGVLDEQYF. V is TRBV20-1 and J is TRBJ2-7, with 10 bases fitting TRBD2. This CDR3 is built from 14 residues. Trimming at V came to 3 bases and at J to 5 bases, leaving 7 bases not matched to a gene. From germline, CDR1 is DFQATT and CDR2 SNEGSKA (reference sequence).

The V gene is TRBV20-1, the J gene TRBJ2-5; D is perhaps TRBD2 (6 bases). The CDR3 covers 13 residues. CDR1 DFQATT and CDR2 SNEGSKA come from the germline V gene (reference sequence). V was pared by 7 bases and J by 10 bases, with 22 bases between. The CDR3 loop reads CSVSGTGMKSQYF. CDR3 coding DNA: TGCAGTGTTAGCGGTACAGGTATGAAGAGCCAGTACTTC.

The sample holds many counts of this clonotype. The rearrangement uses TRBV5-6 and TRBJ2-1; 8 bases fit TRBD2. Trimming cost V 4 bases and J 2 bases; bases outside gene matches: 8. Per the germline V gene, CDR1 is SGHDT and CDR2 is YYEEEE. CDR3 length: 16 residues. CDR3 sequence: CASSRGAGRAYNEQFF. The DNA of the CDR3 is TGTGCCAGCAGCAGAGGGGCCGGGAGGGCCTACAATGAGCAGTTCTTC.